This T cell receptor beta chain was sequenced in a study of beta chain features in type 1 diabetes. The overall study: There was similarity between patients and healthy donors in age, gender and cell yields.

The CDR3 is made up of 16 amino acids. V lost 3 bases to trimming and J lost 0 bases; unmatched junction nucleotides: 10. Germline values: CDR1 GTSNPN, CDR2 SVGIG (reference sequence). The authors reverse transcribed all of the isolated RNA, so sequencing captured expressed TCRB transcripts. TCRdb keeps only in-frame clones here, not all; method: immunoSEQ multiplex PCR. Here the sample spans 680,000 or so clones, roughly 16% being singletons. Study outcomes and limitations: Sequencing used cDNA, and cells with high TCR expression could therefore be over-represented.

A CD45RO/CCR7/CD25/CD127/CD95/CD27 panel sorted naive, central memory, regulatory and stem cell-like memory CD4+ cells. This clone was observed a handful of times. Its antigen is unidentified. The chain employs TRBV30 and TRBJ2-7; 8 bases align to TRBD2. Sequencing input: naive CD4+ T cells from blood. This receptor was obtained from a man younger than 35 in good health. The CDR3 sequence is CAWRRAGATSSYEQYF. CDR3 nucleotide sequence: TGTGCCTGGAGGAGAGCGGGGGCCACGAGCTCCTACGAGCAGTACTTC.